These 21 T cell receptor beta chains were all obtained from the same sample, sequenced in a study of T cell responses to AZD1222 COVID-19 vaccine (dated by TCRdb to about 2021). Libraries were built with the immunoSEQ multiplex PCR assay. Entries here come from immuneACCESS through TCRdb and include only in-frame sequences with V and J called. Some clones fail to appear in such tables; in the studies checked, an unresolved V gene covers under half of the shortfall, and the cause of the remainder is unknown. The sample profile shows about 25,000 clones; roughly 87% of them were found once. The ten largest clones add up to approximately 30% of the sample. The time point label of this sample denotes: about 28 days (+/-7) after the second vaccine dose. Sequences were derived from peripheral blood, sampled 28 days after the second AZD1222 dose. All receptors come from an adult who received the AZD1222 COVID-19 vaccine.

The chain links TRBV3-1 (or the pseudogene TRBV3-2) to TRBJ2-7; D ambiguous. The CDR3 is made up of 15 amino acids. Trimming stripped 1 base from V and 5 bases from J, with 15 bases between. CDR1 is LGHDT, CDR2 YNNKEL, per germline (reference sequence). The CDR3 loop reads CASSQAQTPADEQYF. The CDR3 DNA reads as TGTGCCAGCAGCCAAGCCCAAACCCCGGCGGACGAGCAGTACTTC.

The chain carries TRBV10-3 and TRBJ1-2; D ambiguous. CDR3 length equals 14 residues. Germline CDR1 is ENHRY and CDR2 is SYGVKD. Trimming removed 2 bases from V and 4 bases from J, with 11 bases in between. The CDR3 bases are TGTGCCATCAGTGAGGTCGCAGACCTCTATGGCTACACCTTC. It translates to CAISEVADLYGYTF.

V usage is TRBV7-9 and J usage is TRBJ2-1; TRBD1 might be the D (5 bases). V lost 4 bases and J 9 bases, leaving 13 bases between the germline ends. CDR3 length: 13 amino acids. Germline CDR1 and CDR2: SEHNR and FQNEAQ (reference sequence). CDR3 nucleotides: TGTGCCAGCAGCTACGACAGTTTCGGTGAGCAGTTCTTC. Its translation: CASSYDSFGEQFF.

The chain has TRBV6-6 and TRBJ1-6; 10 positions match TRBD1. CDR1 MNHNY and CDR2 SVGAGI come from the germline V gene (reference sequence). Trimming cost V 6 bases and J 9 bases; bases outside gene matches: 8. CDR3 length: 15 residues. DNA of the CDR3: TGTGCCAGCAGCGAGACAGGGGGCAGAGGTTCACCCCTCCACTTT. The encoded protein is CASSETGGRGSPLHF.

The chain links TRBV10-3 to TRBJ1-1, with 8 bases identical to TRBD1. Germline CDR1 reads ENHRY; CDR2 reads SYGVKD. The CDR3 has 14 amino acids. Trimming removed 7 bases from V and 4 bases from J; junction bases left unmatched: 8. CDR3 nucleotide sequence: TGTGCCATCATGCAATTAGACAGGGGCACTGAAGCTTTCTTT. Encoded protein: CAIMQLDRGTEAFF.

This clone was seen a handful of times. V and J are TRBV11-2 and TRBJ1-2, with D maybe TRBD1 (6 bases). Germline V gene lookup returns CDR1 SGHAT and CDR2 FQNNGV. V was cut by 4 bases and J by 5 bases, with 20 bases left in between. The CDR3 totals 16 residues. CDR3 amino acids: CASSSNRDKSGYGYTF. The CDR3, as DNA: TGTGCCAGCAGCTCAAACCGGGACAAGAGCGGTTATGGCTACACCTTC. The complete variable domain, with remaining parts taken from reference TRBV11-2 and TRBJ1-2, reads EAGVAQSPRYKIIEKRQSVAFWCNPISGHATLYWYQQILGQGPKLLIQFQNNGVVDDSQLPKDRFSAERLKGVDSTLKIQPAKLEDSAVYLCASSSNRDKSGYGYTFGSGTRLTVV.

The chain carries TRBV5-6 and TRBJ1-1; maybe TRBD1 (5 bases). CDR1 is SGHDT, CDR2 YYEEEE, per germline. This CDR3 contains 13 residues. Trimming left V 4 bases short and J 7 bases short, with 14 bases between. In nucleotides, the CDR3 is TGTGCCAGCAGCACGACAGATATCGATGAAGCTTTCTTT. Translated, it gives CASSTTDIDEAFF.

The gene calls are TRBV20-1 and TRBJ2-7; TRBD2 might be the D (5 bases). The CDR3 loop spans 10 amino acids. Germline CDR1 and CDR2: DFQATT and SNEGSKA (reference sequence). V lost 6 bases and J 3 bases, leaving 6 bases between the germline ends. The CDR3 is CSAGSYEQYF. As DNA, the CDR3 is TGCAGTGCGGGGAGCTACGAGCAGTACTTC.

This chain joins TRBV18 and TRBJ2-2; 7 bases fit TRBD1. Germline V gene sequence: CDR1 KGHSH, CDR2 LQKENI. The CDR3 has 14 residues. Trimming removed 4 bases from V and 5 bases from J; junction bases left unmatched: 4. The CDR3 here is CASSQGARTGELFF. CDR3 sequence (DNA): TGTGCCAGCTCACAGGGGGCGAGGACCGGGGAGCTGTTTTTT. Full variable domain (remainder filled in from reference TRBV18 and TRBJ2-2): NAGVMQNPRHLVRRRGQEARLRCSPMKGHSHVYWYRQLPEEGLKFMVYLQKENIIDESGMPKERFSAEFPKEGPSILRIQQVVRGDSAAYFCASSQGARTGELFFGEGSRLTVL.

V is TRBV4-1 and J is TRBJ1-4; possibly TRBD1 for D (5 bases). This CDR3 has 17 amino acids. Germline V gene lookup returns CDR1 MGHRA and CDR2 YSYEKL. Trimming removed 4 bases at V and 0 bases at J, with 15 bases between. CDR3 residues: CASSPPRQGPTNEKLFF. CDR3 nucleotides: TGCGCCAGCAGCCCTCCTCGCCAGGGACCAACTAATGAAAAACTGTTTTTT.

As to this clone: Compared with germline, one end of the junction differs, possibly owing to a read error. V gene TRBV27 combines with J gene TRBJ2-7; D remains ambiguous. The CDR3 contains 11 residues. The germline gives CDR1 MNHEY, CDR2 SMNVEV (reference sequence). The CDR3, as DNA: TGTGCCAGCGGTTTGCGGTACGAGCAGTACTTC. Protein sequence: CASGLRYEQYF.

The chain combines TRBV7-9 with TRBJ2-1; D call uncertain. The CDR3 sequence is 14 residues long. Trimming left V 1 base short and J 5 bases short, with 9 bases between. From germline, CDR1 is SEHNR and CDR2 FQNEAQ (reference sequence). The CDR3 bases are TGTGCCAGCAGCTTAGGGGCCCTTAACAATGAGCAGTTCTTC. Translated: CASSLGALNNEQFF.

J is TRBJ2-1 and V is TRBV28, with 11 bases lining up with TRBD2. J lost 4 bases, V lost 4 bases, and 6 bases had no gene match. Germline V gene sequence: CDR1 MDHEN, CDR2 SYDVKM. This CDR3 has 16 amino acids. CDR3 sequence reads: CASSSPTSGRYNEQFF. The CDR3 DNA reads TGTGCCAGCAGTTCACCTACTAGCGGGAGATACAATGAGCAGTTCTTC.

Here the CDR3 reads CAISESQFKGQYF. The DNA of the CDR3 is TGTGCCATCAGTGAGTCCCAATTCAAGGGGCAGTACTTC. The V call is TRBV10-3, the J call TRBJ2-7; unclear D gene. The CDR3 covers 13 residues. CDR1 and CDR2 from the germline V gene are ENHRY and SYGVKD. V was trimmed by 0 bases and J by 9 bases, leaving 12 bases between them.

CDR3: CASSPGAQETQYF. CDR3 nucleotides: TGTGCCAGCAGCCCGGGCGCCCAAGAGACCCAGTACTTC. The chain links TRBV7-3 to TRBJ2-5; D uncertain. The CDR3 length is 13 residues. V lost 5 bases and J lost 1, with 8 bases in between. Germline V gene sequence: CDR1 SGHTA, CDR2 FQGTGA. The variable domain in full, with the rest retrieved from reference TRBV7-3 and TRBJ2-5, is GAGVSQTPSNKVTEKGKYVELRCDPISGHTALYWYRQSLGQGPEFLIYFQGTGAADDSGLPNDRFFAVRPEGSVSTLKIQRTERGDSAVYLCASSPGAQETQYFGPGTRLLVL.

The CDR3 bases are TGTGCCAGTAGATTGGACGGCGCAACTAATGAAAAACTGTTTTTT. Amino acids: CASRLDGATNEKLFF. The rearrangement links TRBV19 to TRBJ1-4; D gene unclear. This CDR3 comprises 15 residues. CDR1 is LNHDA and CDR2 is SQIVND in the germline V gene (reference sequence). V was shortened by 6 bases and J by 0 bases, with 11 bases between the two germline ends.

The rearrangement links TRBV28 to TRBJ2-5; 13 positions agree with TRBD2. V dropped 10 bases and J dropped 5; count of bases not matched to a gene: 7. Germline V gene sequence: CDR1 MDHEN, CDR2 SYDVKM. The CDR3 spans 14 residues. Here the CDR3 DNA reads TGTGCCACAATGACTAGCGGGAGGTCGGAGACCCAGTACTTC. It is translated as CATMTSGRSETQYF.

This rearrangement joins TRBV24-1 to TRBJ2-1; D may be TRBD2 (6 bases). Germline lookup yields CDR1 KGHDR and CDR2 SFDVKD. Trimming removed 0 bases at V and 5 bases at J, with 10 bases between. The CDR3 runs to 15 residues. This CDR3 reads CATSDLATRNNEQFF. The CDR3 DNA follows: TGTGCCACCAGTGATTTGGCGACTAGAAACAATGAGCAGTTCTTC.

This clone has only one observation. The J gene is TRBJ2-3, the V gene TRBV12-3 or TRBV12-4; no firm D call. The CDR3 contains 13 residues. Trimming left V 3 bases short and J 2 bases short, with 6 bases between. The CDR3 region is CASSFQNTDTQYF. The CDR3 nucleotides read TGTGCCAGCAGTTTTCAGAACACAGATACGCAGTATTTT.

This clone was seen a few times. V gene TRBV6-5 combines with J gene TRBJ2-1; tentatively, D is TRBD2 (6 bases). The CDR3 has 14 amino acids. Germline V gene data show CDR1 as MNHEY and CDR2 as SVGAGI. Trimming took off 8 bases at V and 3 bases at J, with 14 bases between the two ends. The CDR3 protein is CASLGGPLYNEQFF. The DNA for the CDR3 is TGTGCCAGCCTAGGAGGGCCCCTCTACAATGAGCAGTTCTTC.

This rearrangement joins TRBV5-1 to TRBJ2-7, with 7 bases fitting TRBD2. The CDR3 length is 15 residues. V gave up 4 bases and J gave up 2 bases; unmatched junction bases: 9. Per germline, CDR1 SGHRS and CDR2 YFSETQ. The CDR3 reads CASSRVQRDAYEQYF. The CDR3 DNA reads TGCGCCAGCAGCAGGGTCCAGCGGGACGCCTACGAGCAGTACTTC.